What follows are 25 T cell receptor beta chains derived from one specimen sequenced in a study of cytomegalovirus exposure and HLA in healthy donors. The PCR made use of 60 Vbeta and 13 Jbeta primers. Profiling relied on immunoSEQ multiplex PCR, and the TCRdb table lists in-frame clones only, not all of them. The data contain fewer than 150,000 clones, approximately 84% of them seen just once; the ten biggest clones take up under 0.3%. Sample: PBMCs. The receptor set was obtained from a man in his forties or fifties in good health and CMV-seronegative.

CDR3 residues: CASSQDGDRPYGYTF. CDR3 nucleotide sequence: TGCGCCAGCAGCCAAGATGGGGACAGACCTTATGGCTACACCTTC. This chain uses TRBV4-3 with TRBJ1-2; the match to TRBD1 covers 7 bases. The V gene's germline CDR1 is LGHNA and CDR2 YSLEER. The trim removed 0 bases at V and 5 bases at J, leaving 6 bases unmatched. This CDR3 spans 15 amino acids.

This rearrangement joins TRBV27 to TRBJ1-4, with D perhaps TRBD1 (5 bases). The CDR3 sequence is 17 residues long. V dropped 7 bases and J dropped 0 bases, with 18 bases sitting between them. CDR1 MNHEY and CDR2 SMNVEV come from the germline V gene (reference sequence). The CDR3 DNA follows: TGTGCCAGCACCACAAGGGGCGTGACCTCAACTAATGAAAAACTGTTTTTT. The encoded protein is CASTTRGVTSTNEKLFF.

Turning to this clone: Other DNA variants within this sample encode the same CDR3. The gene calls are TRBV5-4 and TRBJ2-5; 7 nucleotides match TRBD2. Germline V gives CDR1 SGHNT, CDR2 YYREEE (reference sequence). J lost 1 base, V lost 3 bases, and 3 bases had no gene match. This CDR3 spans 14 amino acids. CDR3 sequence reads: CASSSAGVQETQYF. The CDR3 DNA follows: TGTGCCAGCAGCTCGGCGGGAGTCCAAGAGACCCAGTACTTC.

The V call is TRBV5-4, the J call TRBJ2-7, with D perhaps TRBD2 (5 bases). CDR3 length: 13 amino acids. Germline V lookup: CDR1 SGHNT, CDR2 YYREEE (reference sequence). Trimming took off 4 bases at V and 5 bases at J, with 13 bases between the two ends. CDR3 DNA sequence: TGTGCCAGCAGCCCGAGGGCTGGTAACGAGCAGTACTTC. Encoded protein: CASSPRAGNEQYF.

Concerning this clone: The junction shows a germline mismatch at one end, possibly a read error. This chain uses TRBV11-2 with TRBJ1-1; 8 bases line up with TRBD1. The CDR3 length is 17 residues. Germline V gene data show CDR1 as SGHAT and CDR2 as FQNNGV. CDR3 in amino acids: CASSLGGRGLRNTEAFF. CDR3 coding DNA: TGTGCCAGCAGTTTAGGCGGCAGGGGGCTTCGGAACACTGAAGCTTTCTTT.

J is TRBJ2-7 and V is TRBV19, with 7 bases aligning to TRBD1. CDR1 and CDR2 (germline): LNHDA, SQIVND (reference sequence). V was pared by 3 bases and J by 0 bases, with 17 bases of the junction left unmatched. The CDR3 is 19 amino acids. CDR3 nucleotide sequence: TGTGCCAGTAGTATCGGGACAGTTACCTTACCGACGCACTCCTACGAGCAGTACTTC. It translates to CASSIGTVTLPTHSYEQYF.

V and J are TRBV9 and TRBJ2-1; 9 bases map to TRBD1. CDR3 length equals 17 residues. Germline V gives CDR1 SGDLS, CDR2 YYNGEE. The ends lost 4 bases at V and 1 base at J; junction bases unmatched: 9. The CDR3 DNA is TGTGCCAGCAGCAAGATCTCCGGGACAGGGTCCTACAATGAGCAGTTCTTC. This sequence encodes CASSKISGTGSYNEQFF.

This clone was counted once. This chain joins TRBV9 and TRBJ1-4, with unresolved D. Germline CDR1 is SGDLS and CDR2 is YYNGEE. V was trimmed by 3 bases and J by 3 bases, leaving 9 bases between them. This CDR3 spans 14 amino acids. The chain's CDR3 is CASSAGRPNEKLFF. CDR3 nucleotides: TGTGCCAGCAGCGCAGGCAGACCTAATGAAAAACTGTTTTTT.

The V and J genes are TRBV6-5 and TRBJ2-3; a weak D match, TRBD1 (5 bases). Trimming cost V 5 bases and J 1 base, with 7 bases left between them. This CDR3 comprises 13 residues. CDR1 MNHEY and CDR2 SVGAGI come from the germline V gene. This CDR3 is CASSKQGTDTQYF. As DNA, the CDR3 is TGTGCCAGCAGTAAACAGGGCACAGATACGCAGTATTTT.

The V call is TRBV5-6, the J call TRBJ2-5; no definite D call. The germline gives CDR1 SGHDT, CDR2 YYEEEE. V lost 2 bases to trimming and J lost 3 bases, with 8 bases between them. CDR3 size: 13 residues. CDR3 protein: CASSLGTEETQYF. CDR3 nucleotides: TGTGCCAGCAGCTTAGGAACAGAAGAGACCCAGTACTTC.

V gene TRBV9 combines with J gene TRBJ2-2, with D possibly being TRBD1 (5 bases). The CDR3 covers 18 residues. CDR1 and CDR2 (germline): SGDLS, YYNGEE. Between the trimmed V and J ends, which lost 1 base and 5 bases, there was a span of 21 bases. CDR3 nucleotide sequence: TGTGCCAGCAGCGTACGAGACAGTAAGCTACCACTTACCGGGGAGCTGTTTTTT. Residues: CASSVRDSKLPLTGELFF.

The rearrangement uses TRBV6-5 and TRBJ2-3, with TRBD1 matching 7 bases. V dropped 6 bases and J dropped 4; count of bases not matched to a gene: 7. Germline CDR1 reads MNHEY; CDR2 reads SVGAGI. The CDR3 contains 14 residues. DNA for the CDR3: TGTGCCAGCAGAAGGGACAGTATCCCAGATACGCAGTATTTT. Residues: CASRRDSIPDTQYF.

This clone was detected once. The genes are TRBV14 and TRBJ1-2, with TRBD1 identical over 9 bases. CDR1 is SGHDN, CDR2 FVKESK, per germline. The V gene end was trimmed by 4 bases and the J gene end by 8 bases; junction bases not matched to a gene: 5. CDR3 size: 13 residues. The CDR3 DNA follows: TGTGCCAGCAGCCCCCGGACAGGGGACGGCTACACCTTC. This gives the protein CASSPRTGDGYTF.

This chain links TRBV2 with TRBJ2-5; D perhaps matches TRBD1 (6 bases). V was cut by 2 bases and J by 5 bases, with 18 bases left in between. Germline assignment: CDR1 SNHLY and CDR2 FYNNEI. This CDR3 region has 16 residues. The CDR3 DNA sequence: TGTGCCAGCAGTGAACCCGTAACAGGGTTAGGGGAGACCCAGTACTTC. Its protein is CASSEPVTGLGETQYF.

V usage is TRBV9 and J usage is TRBJ1-5; unclear D gene. The CDR3 extends over 19 amino acids. Germline V gene sequence: CDR1 SGDLS, CDR2 YYNGEE. Trimming cost V 0 bases and J 4 bases, with 23 bases left between them. The chain's CDR3 is CASSVDTTGMGSLNQPQHF. CDR3 bases: TGTGCCAGCAGCGTAGACACCACGGGGATGGGATCTCTAAATCAGCCCCAGCATTTT.

The V gene is TRBV19, the J gene TRBJ2-7; 13 positions agree with TRBD2. Germline CDR1 reads LNHDA; CDR2 reads SQIVND (reference sequence). CDR3 length equals 16 residues. J gave up 6 bases and V 5 bases, and 10 bases lay outside the gene matches. DNA of the CDR3: TGTGCCAGTAGTGCTCGACTAGCGGGAGGTTATAGCGAGCAGTACTTC. As protein: CASSARLAGGYSEQYF.

This clone has only one observation. The V call is TRBV7-2, the J call TRBJ1-5; 7 nucleotides align to TRBD1. Germline CDR1 is SGHTA and CDR2 is FQGNSA. J gave up 4 bases and V 5 bases, and 8 bases lay outside the gene matches. There are 15 residues in the CDR3. The CDR3 DNA reads TGTGCCAGCAGCGGTCGGGCGACAGGGAATCAGCCCCAGCATTTT. Its protein product is CASSGRATGNQPQHF.

In this sample, this clone turned up a few times. The chain joins TRBV4-1 to TRBJ2-1, with TRBD1 identical over 7 bases. J lost 6 bases, V lost 7 bases, and 12 bases had no gene match. The CDR3 spans 15 residues. Germline V gene sequence: CDR1 MGHRA, CDR2 YSYEKL. The CDR3 loop reads CASTGQTGIGNEQFF. The CDR3 region has the DNA TGCGCCAGCACCGGACAGACAGGGATCGGCAATGAGCAGTTCTTC.

The chain recombines TRBV6-6 with TRBJ2-7; D uncertain. Germline V gene sequence: CDR1 MNHNY, CDR2 SVGAGI (reference sequence). The CDR3 runs 15 residues. Trimming stripped 6 bases from V and 3 bases from J, with 18 bases between. This CDR3 reads CASSPPGSVLYEQYF. The CDR3 region has the DNA TGTGCCAGCAGCCCCCCCGGTTCGGTACTCTACGAGCAGTACTTC.

The genes are TRBV5-6 and TRBJ2-7; 11 bases are a match to TRBD1. V was pared by 4 bases and J by 4 bases, with 10 bases of the junction left unmatched. Germline V gene data show CDR1 as SGHDT and CDR2 as YYEEEE. CDR3 size: 16 residues. The CDR3 region has the DNA TGTGCCAGCAGCACGTCACCGGGACAGGGGGTTTACGAGCAGTACTTC. As protein: CASSTSPGQGVYEQYF. The complete variable domain, with remaining parts taken from reference TRBV5-6 and TRBJ2-7, reads DAGVTQSPTHLIKTRGQQVTLRCSPKSGHDTVSWYQQALGQGPQFIFQYYEEEERQRGNFPDRFSGHQFPNYSSELNVNALLLGDSALYLCASSTSPGQGVYEQYFGPGTRLTVT.

The chain has TRBV29-1 and TRBJ2-7, with 11 positions matching TRBD2. Germline CDR1 and CDR2: SQVTM and ANQGSEA. There are 15 residues in the CDR3. V shed 4 bases, J shed 1 base, and the junction held 6 bases outside the gene matches. The DNA for the CDR3 is TGCAGCGTTGGGCCTAGCGGGGGGAAATCCTACGAGCAGTACTTC. As protein: CSVGPSGGKSYEQYF.

J is TRBJ2-7 and V is TRBV19; tentative D call: TRBD2 (5 bases). Trimming shortened V by 1 base and J by 2 bases, and 9 bases separated the two germline ends. The CDR3 runs 14 residues. Germline V gene sequence: CDR1 LNHDA, CDR2 SQIVND (reference sequence). CDR3 sequence (DNA): TGTGCCAGTAGTATAGGGTGGGGAGCCTACGAGCAGTACTTC. Its translation is CASSIGWGAYEQYF.

This chain joins TRBV2 and TRBJ2-1; 11 bases fit TRBD2. The J segment lost 1 base and the V segment lost 6 bases, leaving 2 bases of the junction unmatched. Germline assignment: CDR1 SNHLY and CDR2 FYNNEI. The CDR3 length is 15 residues. CDR3 residues: CASRLAGVSYNEQFF. CDR3 DNA sequence: TGTGCCAGCAGACTAGCGGGAGTATCCTACAATGAGCAGTTCTTC.

The DNA of the CDR3 is TGTGCCATCAGTGAGGGACAGGGGGTCGACGAGCAGTACTTC. Translated: CAISEGQGVDEQYF. The V gene is TRBV10-3, the J gene TRBJ2-7; TRBD1 aligns across 10 bases. Per germline, CDR1 ENHRY and CDR2 SYGVKD. The CDR3 consists of 14 residues. V gave up 2 bases and J gave up 5 bases; unmatched junction bases: 3.

This chain links TRBV9 with TRBJ1-6, with TRBD1 matching 8 bases. Trimming removed 0 bases from V and 8 bases from J; junction bases left unmatched: 1. CDR3 length: 14 residues. Per germline, CDR1 SGDLS and CDR2 YYNGEE. As DNA, the CDR3 is TGTGCCAGCAGCGTAGCAGGGGGCGATTCACCCCTCCACTTT. Translating gives CASSVAGGDSPLHF.